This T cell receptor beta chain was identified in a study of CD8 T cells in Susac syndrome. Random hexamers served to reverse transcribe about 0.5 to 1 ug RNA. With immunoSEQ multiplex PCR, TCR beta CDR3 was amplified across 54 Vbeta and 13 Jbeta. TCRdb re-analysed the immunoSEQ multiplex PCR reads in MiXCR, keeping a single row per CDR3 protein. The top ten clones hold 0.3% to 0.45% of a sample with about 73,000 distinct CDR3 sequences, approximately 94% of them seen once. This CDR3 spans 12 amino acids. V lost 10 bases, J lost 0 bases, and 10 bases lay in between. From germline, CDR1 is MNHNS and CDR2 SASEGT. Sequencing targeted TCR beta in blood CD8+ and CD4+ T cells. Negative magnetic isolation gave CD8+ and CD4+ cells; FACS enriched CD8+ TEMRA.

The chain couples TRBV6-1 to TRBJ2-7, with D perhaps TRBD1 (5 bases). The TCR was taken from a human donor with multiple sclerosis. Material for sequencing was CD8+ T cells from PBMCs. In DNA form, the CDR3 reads TGTGCCATCCCAGGGAACTCCTACGAGCAGTACTTC. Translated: CAIPGNSYEQYF.